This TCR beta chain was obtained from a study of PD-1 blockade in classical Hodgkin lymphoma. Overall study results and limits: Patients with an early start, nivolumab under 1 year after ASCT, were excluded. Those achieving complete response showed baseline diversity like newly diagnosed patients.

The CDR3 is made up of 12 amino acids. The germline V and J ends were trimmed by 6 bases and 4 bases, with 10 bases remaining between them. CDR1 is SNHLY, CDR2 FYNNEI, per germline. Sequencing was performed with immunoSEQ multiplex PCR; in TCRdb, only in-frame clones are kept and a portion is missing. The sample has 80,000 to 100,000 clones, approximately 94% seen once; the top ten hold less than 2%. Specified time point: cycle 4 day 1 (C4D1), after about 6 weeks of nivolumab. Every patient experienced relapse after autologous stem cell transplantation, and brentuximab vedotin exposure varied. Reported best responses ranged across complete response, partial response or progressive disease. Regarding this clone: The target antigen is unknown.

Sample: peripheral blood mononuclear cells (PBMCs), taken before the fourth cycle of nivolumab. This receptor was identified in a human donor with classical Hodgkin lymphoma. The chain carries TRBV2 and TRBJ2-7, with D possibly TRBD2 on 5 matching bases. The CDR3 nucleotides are TGTGCCAGCAGCGGGAAATATTACGAGCAGTACTTC. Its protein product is CASSGKYYEQYF.